Described below is a single TCR beta chain sequence and its context. The sample originates from a study of T cells in Graves' hyperthyroidism and ophthalmopathy. The CDR3 is 16 amino acids. Germline CDR1 and CDR2: SGHRS and YFSETQ. Between the trimmed V and J ends, which lost 5 bases and 0 bases, there was a span of 17 bases. Amplification of TCR beta CDR3 regions used RNA as the template. TCR CDR3 regions were first amplified by RT-PCR with HTBI primers. TCRdb reprocessed the multiplex PCR reads with MiXCR, giving one entry per CDR3 protein. The sample records more than 500,000 distinct CDR3 sequences, 46% being singletons.

This clonotype was obtained from an adult woman with Graves' disease, either hyperthyroidism or ophthalmopathy (not recorded which). The specimen was peripheral blood or thyroid tissue (not recorded which). V is TRBV5-1 and J is TRBJ1-1; D possibly corresponds to TRBD1 (6 bases). DNA of the CDR3: TGCGCCAGCAGTTCCAAAGGACAGCACATGAACACTGAAGCTTTCTTT. Encoded protein: CASSSKGQHMNTEAFF.